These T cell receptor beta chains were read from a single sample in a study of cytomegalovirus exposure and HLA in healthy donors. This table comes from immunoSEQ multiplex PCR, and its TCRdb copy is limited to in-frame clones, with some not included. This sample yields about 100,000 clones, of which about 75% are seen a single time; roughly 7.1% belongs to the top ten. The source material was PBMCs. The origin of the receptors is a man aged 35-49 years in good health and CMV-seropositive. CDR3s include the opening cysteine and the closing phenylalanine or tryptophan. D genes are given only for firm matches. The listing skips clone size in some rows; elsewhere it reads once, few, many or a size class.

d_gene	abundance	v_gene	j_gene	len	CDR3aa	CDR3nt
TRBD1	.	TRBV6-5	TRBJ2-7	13	CASSQGQVYEQYF	TGTGCCAGCAGTCAGGGACAGGTCTACGAGCAGTACTTC
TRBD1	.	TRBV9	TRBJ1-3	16	CASSQWSGTDRNTIYF	TGTGCCAGCAGCCAGTGGTCCGGGACAGATAGAAACACCATATATTTT
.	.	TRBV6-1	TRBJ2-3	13	CVSRPENTDTQYF	TGTGTCAGCAGGCCAGAAAACACAGATACGCAGTATTTT
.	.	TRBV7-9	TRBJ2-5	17	CASSLAPASAIQETQYF	TGTGCCAGCAGCTTAGCCCCGGCTAGCGCGATTCAAGAGACCCAGTACTTC
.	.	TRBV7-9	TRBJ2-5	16	CASSLGSGGLQETQYF	TGTGCCAGCAGCTTAGGTAGCGGCGGACTCCAAGAGACCCAGTACTTC
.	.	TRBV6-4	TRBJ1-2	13	CASSDSGGYGYTF	TGTGCCAGCAGTGACTCGGGGGGGTATGGCTACACCTTC
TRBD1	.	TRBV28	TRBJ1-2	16	CASSLPGQGKNYGYTF	TGTGCCAGCAGTTTACCGGGACAGGGGAAGAACTATGGCTACACCTTC
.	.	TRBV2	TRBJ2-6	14	CASIRESGANVLTF	TGTGCCAGCATTAGGGAGTCTGGGGCCAACGTCCTGACTTTC
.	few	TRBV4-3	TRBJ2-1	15	CASSQDRGSYNEQFF	TGCGCCAGCAGCCAAGATCGAGGCAGCTACAATGAGCAGTTCTTC
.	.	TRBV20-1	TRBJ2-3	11	CSATQGDTQYF	TGCAGTGCTACCCAGGGAGATACGCAGTATTTT
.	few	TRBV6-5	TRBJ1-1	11	CASTYGGEAFF	TGTGCCAGCACTTATGGGGGGGAAGCTTTCTTT
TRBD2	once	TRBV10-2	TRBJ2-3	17	CASSESKSSGGIDTQYF	TGCGCCAGCAGTGAGTCTAAGAGTAGCGGGGGGATAGATACGCAGTATTTT
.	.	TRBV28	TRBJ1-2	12	CASSSQGDGYTF	TGTGCCAGCAGTTCACAGGGCGACGGCTACACCTTC
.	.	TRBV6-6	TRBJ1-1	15	CASSGGKRMNTEAFF	TGTGCCAGCAGTGGGGGCAAAAGGATGAACACTGAAGCTTTCTTT
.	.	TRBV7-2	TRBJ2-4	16	CASSPNLVRPKNIQYF	TGTGCCAGCAGCCCCAATTTAGTCCGTCCCAAAAACATTCAGTACTTC
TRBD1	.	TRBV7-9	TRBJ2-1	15	CASSGDRDRYNEQFF	TGTGCCAGCAGCGGAGACCGGGACAGATACAATGAGCAGTTCTTC
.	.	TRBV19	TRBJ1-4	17	CASSIESGNRAHEKLFF	TGTGCCAGTAGTATAGAGTCCGGTAACAGGGCCCATGAAAAACTGTTTTTT
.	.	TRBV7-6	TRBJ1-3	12	CASGRSGNTIYF	TGTGCCAGCGGGCGCTCTGGAAACACCATATATTTT
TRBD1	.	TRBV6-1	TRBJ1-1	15	CASSANSGTGAEAFF	TGTGCCAGCAGTGCTAACTCCGGGACAGGGGCGGAAGCTTTCTTT
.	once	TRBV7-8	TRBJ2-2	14	CASSLSQNTGELFF	TGTGCCAGCAGCTTAAGCCAGAACACCGGGGAGCTGTTTTTT
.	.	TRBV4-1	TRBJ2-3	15	CASSQEERGTDTQYF	TGCGCCAGCAGCCAAGAGGAGCGGGGCACAGATACGCAGTATTTT
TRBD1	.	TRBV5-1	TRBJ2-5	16	CASSLGTGRPGETQYF	TGCGCCAGCAGCTTGGGGACAGGACGCCCCGGAGAGACCCAGTACTTC
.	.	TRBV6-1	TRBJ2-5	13	CASSGTFQETQYF	TGTGCCAGCAGTGGGACATTTCAAGAGACCCAGTACTTC
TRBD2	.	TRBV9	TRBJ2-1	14	CASSGYSGGNEQFF	TGTGCCAGCAGCGGGTATAGCGGGGGCAATGAGCAGTTCTTC
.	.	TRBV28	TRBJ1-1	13	CASSLSGLGAAFF	TGTGCCAGCAGTTTATCAGGGTTAGGGGCAGCTTTCTTT
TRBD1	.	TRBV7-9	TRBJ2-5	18	CASSLAIGTGGPQETQYF	TGTGCCAGCAGCTTAGCGATCGGGACAGGGGGCCCCCAAGAGACCCAGTACTTC
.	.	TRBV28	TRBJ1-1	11	CASSRNTEAFF	TGTGCCAGCAGTCGGAACACTGAAGCTTTCTTT
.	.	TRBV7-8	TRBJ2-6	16	CASSQGTLSGANVLTF	TGTGCCAGCAGCCAGGGGACACTCTCTGGGGCCAACGTCCTGACTTTC
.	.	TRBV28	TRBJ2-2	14	CASIRGANTGELFF	TGTGCCAGCATCCGGGGAGCGAACACCGGGGAGCTGTTTTTT
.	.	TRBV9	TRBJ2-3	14	CASTVGGPGDTQYF	TGTGCCAGCACCGTAGGGGGGCCGGGGGATACGCAGTATTTT
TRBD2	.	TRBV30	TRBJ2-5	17	CAWSVLLGGRGKETQYF	TGTGCCTGGAGTGTACTCTTGGGCGGGAGGGGTAAAGAGACCCAGTACTTC
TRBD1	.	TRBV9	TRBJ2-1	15	CASSVEGQHYNEQFF	TGTGCCAGCAGCGTAGAGGGACAGCATTACAATGAGCAGTTCTTC
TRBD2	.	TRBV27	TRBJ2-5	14	CASSLWGGDETQYF	TGTGCCAGCAGTTTATGGGGAGGGGACGAGACCCAGTACTTC
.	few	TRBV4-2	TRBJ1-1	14	CASSKTSLDPEAFF	TGTGCCAGCAGCAAAACAAGCCTAGATCCTGAAGCTTTCTTT
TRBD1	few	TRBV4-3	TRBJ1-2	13	CASSQGQGYGYTF	TGCGCCAGCAGCCAGGGACAGGGCTATGGCTACACCTTC
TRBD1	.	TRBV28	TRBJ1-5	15	CASTSTGGSNQPQHF	TGTGCCAGCACCTCGACAGGGGGGAGCAATCAGCCCCAGCATTTT
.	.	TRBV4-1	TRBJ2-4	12	CASSQGQDIQYF	TGCGCCAGCAGCCAAGGCCAGGACATTCAGTACTTC
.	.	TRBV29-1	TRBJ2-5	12	CSVESDGETQYF	TGCAGCGTTGAAAGCGACGGTGAGACCCAGTACTTC
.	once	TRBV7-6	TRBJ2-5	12	CASSLRGETQYF	TGTGCCAGCAGCTTACGGGGAGAGACCCAGTACTTC
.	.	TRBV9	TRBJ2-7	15	CASSPPGTGVNEQYF	TGTGCCAGCAGCCCCCCCGGGACTGGGGTTAACGAGCAGTACTTC
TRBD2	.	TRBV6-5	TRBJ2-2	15	CASSIAGGNTGELFF	TGTGCCAGCAGCATAGCGGGGGGGAACACCGGGGAGCTGTTTTTT
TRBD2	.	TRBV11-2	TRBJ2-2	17	CASSLLRTSGRAGELFF	TGTGCCAGCAGCTTACTTCGGACTAGCGGGAGAGCCGGGGAGCTGTTTTTT
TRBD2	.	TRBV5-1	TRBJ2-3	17	CASSPGGSSGAGDTQYF	TGCGCCAGCAGCCCCGGGGGATCTAGCGGGGCCGGGGATACGCAGTATTTT
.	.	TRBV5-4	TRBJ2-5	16	CASSLGGGTSSETQYF	TGTGCCAGCAGCTTAGGGGGGGGGACATCAAGCGAGACCCAGTACTTC
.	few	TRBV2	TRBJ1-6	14	CASSGTARNSPLHF	TGTGCCAGCAGTGGGACAGCTCGAAATTCACCCCTCCACTTT
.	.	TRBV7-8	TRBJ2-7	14	CASSLADKDYEQYF	TGTGCCAGCAGCTTAGCGGACAAGGACTACGAGCAGTACTTC
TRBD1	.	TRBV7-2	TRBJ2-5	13	CASSRQGRETQYF	TGTGCCAGCAGCCGACAGGGACGCGAGACCCAGTACTTC
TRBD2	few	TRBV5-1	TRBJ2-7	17	CASSLGSAGLSPYEQYF	TGCGCCAGCAGCTTGGGGAGTGCGGGACTAAGCCCCTACGAGCAGTACTTC
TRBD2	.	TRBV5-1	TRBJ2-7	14	CASSLSGGDDEQYF	TGCGCCAGCAGCTTGAGTGGGGGGGATGACGAGCAGTACTTC
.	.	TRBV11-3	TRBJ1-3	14	CASSPGIGGNTIYF	TGTGCCAGCAGCCCGGGGATAGGAGGAAACACCATATATTTT